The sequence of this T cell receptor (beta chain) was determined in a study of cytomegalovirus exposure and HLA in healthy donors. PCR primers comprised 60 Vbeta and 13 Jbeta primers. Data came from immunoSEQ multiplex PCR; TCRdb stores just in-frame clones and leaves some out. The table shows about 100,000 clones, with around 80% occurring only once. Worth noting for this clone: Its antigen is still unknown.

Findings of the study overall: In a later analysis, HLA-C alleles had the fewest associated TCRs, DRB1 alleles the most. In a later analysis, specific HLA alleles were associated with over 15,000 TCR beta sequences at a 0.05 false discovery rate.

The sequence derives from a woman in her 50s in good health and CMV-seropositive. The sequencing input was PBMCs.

DNA for the CDR3: TGTGCCAGCAGTTCATCCCTACAGGGGCCTGAAGCTTTCTTT. Its protein is CASSSSLQGPEAFF. The V call is TRBV7-9, the J call TRBJ1-1; the match to TRBD1 covers 7 bases. This CDR3 comprises 14 residues. The germline V gene encodes CDR1 SEHNR and CDR2 FQNEAQ (reference sequence). The V gene end was trimmed by 6 bases and the J gene end by 6 bases; junction bases not matched to a gene: 10.